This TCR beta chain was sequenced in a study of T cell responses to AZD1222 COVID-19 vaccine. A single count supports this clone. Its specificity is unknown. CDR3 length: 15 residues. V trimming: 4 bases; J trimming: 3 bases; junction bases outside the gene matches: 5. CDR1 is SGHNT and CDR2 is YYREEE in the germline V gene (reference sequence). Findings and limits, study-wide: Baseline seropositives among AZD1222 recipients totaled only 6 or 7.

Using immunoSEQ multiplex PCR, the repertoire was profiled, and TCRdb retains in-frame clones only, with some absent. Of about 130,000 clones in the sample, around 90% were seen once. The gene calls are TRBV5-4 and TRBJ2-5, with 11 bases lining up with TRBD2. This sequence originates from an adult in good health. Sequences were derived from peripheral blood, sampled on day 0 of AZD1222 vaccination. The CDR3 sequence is CASSGGTSGKETQYF. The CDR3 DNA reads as TGTGCCAGCAGCGGGGGGACTAGCGGAAAAGAGACCCAGTACTTC.